This passage covers 19 T cell receptor beta chains from one sample sequenced in a study of beta chain features in type 1 diabetes. The isolated RNA, all of it, was reverse transcribed, so expressed TCRB transcripts were what got sequenced. Assay: immunoSEQ multiplex PCR; the TCRdb copy retains only in-frame clones and omits some. The repertoire holds some 500,000 clones, with about an eighth as singletons. Material for sequencing was naive CD4+ T cells from blood. The origin of the receptors is a woman aged 18-29 years in good health.

The rearrangement uses TRBV29-1 and TRBJ2-7; tentatively, D is TRBD1 or TRBD2 (6 bases each). With 4 bases removed from V and 5 bases from J, the gap between germline ends came to 9 bases. The CDR3 is made up of 11 amino acids. CDR1 and CDR2 from the germline V gene are SQVTM and ANQGSEA. The CDR3 loop is CSVGGANEQYF. The CDR3 bases are TGCAGCGTTGGGGGGGCGAACGAGCAGTACTTC.

A remark on this clone: A much more abundant neighbour one base away suggests this may be a read error. Other DNA variants within this sample encode the same CDR3. The V gene is TRBV29-1, the J gene TRBJ1-5, with D uncertain. Germline V gene lookup returns CDR1 SQVTM and CDR2 ANQGSEA. The CDR3 is made up of 13 amino acids. The CDR3 protein is CSVAVLGNQPQHF. The CDR3 DNA reads TGCAGCGTTGCAGTACTCGGCAACCAGCCCCAGCATTTT.

The sample holds a few counts of this clone. V is TRBV2 and J is TRBJ2-4; D is unresolved. Germline-derived CDR1 and CDR2 are SNHLY and FYNNEI. V lost 7 bases, J lost 2 bases, and 6 bases lay in between. CDR3 length: 12 residues. In DNA, the CDR3 is TGTGCCAGCACGGTAACCAAAAACATTCAGTACTTC. Encoded protein: CASTVTKNIQYF.

The chain combines TRBV9 with TRBJ1-5, with D perhaps TRBD1 (6 bases). Trimming removed 4 bases from V and 1 base from J, with 12 bases in between. The CDR3 has 15 residues. The V gene's germline CDR1 is SGDLS and CDR2 YYNGEE. The DNA for the CDR3 is TGTGCCAGCAGCCGTGGGGGCGCCAGCAATCAGCCCCAGCATTTT. It is translated as CASSRGGASNQPQHF.

With regard to this clone: The sample contains more than one DNA sequence encoding this CDR3. J is TRBJ2-1 and V is TRBV2; no definite D call. Per the germline V gene, CDR1 is SNHLY and CDR2 is FYNNEI. The V end lost 7 bases, the J end lost 3 bases, and 10 bases lay between the germline ends. This CDR3 spans 13 amino acids. As DNA, the CDR3 is TGTGCCAGCAACTACAGAGTCTACAATGAGCAGTTCTTC. This encodes CASNYRVYNEQFF.

In the case of this clone: The sample contains more than one DNA sequence encoding this CDR3. V and J are TRBV5-1 and TRBJ2-1, with D unclear. V lost 2 bases and J lost 0, with 9 bases in between. The CDR3 has 15 residues. Per germline, CDR1 SGHRS and CDR2 YFSETQ. The CDR3 nucleotides read TGCGCCAGCAGCTTCGATGGTAGCTCCTACAATGAGCAGTTCTTC. It is translated as CASSFDGSSYNEQFF.

This clone occurred a few times. CDR3 DNA sequence: TGTGCCAGCAGGGTCCAGTCTGGCACTGAAGCTTTCTTT. It encodes CASRVQSGTEAFF. This rearrangement joins TRBV2 to TRBJ1-1; D remains ambiguous. The germline gives CDR1 SNHLY, CDR2 FYNNEI. Trimming removed 6 bases at V and 4 bases at J, with 12 bases between. The CDR3 is 13 residues long.

The rearrangement joins TRBV29-1 to TRBJ2-5; tentative D call: TRBD2 (5 bases). Per germline, CDR1 SQVTM and CDR2 ANQGSEA. Trimming removed 4 bases from V and 7 bases from J, with 16 bases in between. There are 13 residues in the CDR3. The DNA for the CDR3 is TGCAGCGTTGTAGCGCAGACTCCTGGGACCCAGTACTTC. Protein sequence: CSVVAQTPGTQYF.

The chain employs TRBV27 and TRBJ1-1; D perhaps matches TRBD1 (5 bases). The CDR3 is made up of 14 amino acids. Trimming left V 4 bases short and J 5 bases short, with 14 bases between. CDR1 MNHEY and CDR2 SMNVEV come from the germline V gene (reference sequence). Here the CDR3 DNA reads TGTGCCAGCAGTTCCCCCTTCGGGGGGACTGAAGCTTTCTTT. This gives the protein CASSSPFGGTEAFF.

This clone came up a few times. CDR3 amino acids: CASRRTGGSGQPQHF. The CDR3 DNA reads as TGTGCCAGCAGGCGTACAGGGGGCTCAGGGCAGCCCCAGCATTTT. V and J are TRBV6-1 and TRBJ1-5; TRBD1 aligns across 9 bases. The CDR3 is made up of 15 amino acids. Germline lookup yields CDR1 MNHNS and CDR2 SASEGT. The J segment lost 7 bases and the V segment lost 6 bases, leaving 10 bases of the junction unmatched.

This clone was detected only a few times. The chain employs TRBV13 and TRBJ1-1; D perhaps matches TRBD1 (6 bases). V lost 4 bases and J lost 0, with 12 bases in between. The CDR3 length is 15 residues. CDR1 PRHDT and CDR2 FYEKMQ come from the germline V gene (reference sequence). The CDR3 loop is CASSYYRVMNTEAFF. DNA for the CDR3: TGTGCCAGCAGCTACTACAGGGTTATGAACACTGAAGCTTTCTTT.

The CDR3: CASSPMGRETQYF. The CDR3 region has the DNA TGTGCCAGCTCACCCATGGGGCGGGAGACCCAGTACTTC. The chain links TRBV18 to TRBJ2-5, with D possibly being TRBD1 (5 bases). Germline assignment: CDR1 KGHSH and CDR2 LQKENI. V gave up 3 bases and J gave up 5 bases, with 10 bases separating them. This CDR3 is built from 13 residues.

V and J are TRBV25-1 and TRBJ1-5; TRBD1 agrees at 12 bases. J gave up 7 bases and V 3 bases, and 7 bases lay outside the gene matches. The germline gives CDR1 MGHDK, CDR2 SYGVNS. The CDR3 covers 16 residues. CDR3 sequence: CASSDGTGGARQPQHF. The CDR3 DNA sequence: TGTGCCAGCAGTGACGGGACAGGGGGCGCGAGGCAGCCCCAGCATTTT.

This clone was found a few times. This chain links TRBV19 with TRBJ1-2; no firm D call. The CDR3 is 12 residues long. Germline V lookup: CDR1 LNHDA, CDR2 SQIVND (reference sequence). The V and J ends lost 2 bases and 8 bases respectively, with 9 bases between them. The CDR3 region is CASSISRWGYTF. The CDR3 DNA reads TGTGCCAGTAGTATATCCCGGTGGGGCTACACCTTC.

This clone was counted a few times. The chain links TRBV15 to TRBJ2-5; tentatively, D is TRBD2 (5 bases). This CDR3 has 15 amino acids. CDR1 is LNHNV and CDR2 is YYDKDF in the germline V gene (reference sequence). V was trimmed by 1 base and J by 0 bases, leaving 9 bases between them. CDR3 in DNA: TGTGCCACCAGCAGAGGAGGGAGTAACCAAGAGACCCAGTACTTC. Translation: CATSRGGSNQETQYF.

A note on this clone: Within the sample, other DNA sequences also encode this same CDR3. J is TRBJ1-2 and V is TRBV29-1; the match to TRBD1 covers 7 bases. V dropped 4 bases and J dropped 2; count of bases not matched to a gene: 4. Germline V gives CDR1 SQVTM, CDR2 ANQGSEA. The CDR3 is 13 amino acids. The CDR3 protein is CSVGQGVNYGYTF. CDR3 nucleotides: TGCAGCGTTGGACAGGGAGTGAACTATGGCTACACCTTC.

This chain joins TRBV7-2 and TRBJ2-3; 12 positions match TRBD2. Germline values: CDR1 SGHTA, CDR2 FQGNSA. The length of the CDR3 is 16 residues. The V gene end was trimmed by 4 bases and the J gene end by 0 bases; junction bases not matched to a gene: 2. In nucleotides, the CDR3 is TGTGCCAGCAGCTCCGGACTAGCGGGGAGCACAGATACGCAGTATTTT. Translated: CASSSGLAGSTDTQYF.

The chain couples TRBV5-1 to TRBJ2-5; 9 bases line up with TRBD1. The CDR3 sequence is 14 residues long. Germline lookup yields CDR1 SGHRS and CDR2 YFSETQ. The V segment lost 4 bases and the J segment 5 bases; nucleotides outside the gene matches: 6. CDR3 nucleotides: TGCGCCAGCAGCCCTGGGACAGGGCCCGAGACCCAGTACTTC. Protein: CASSPGTGPETQYF.

In its sample, this clone was seen a few times. The genes are TRBV7-9 and TRBJ1-2; D is unresolved. The CDR3 covers 15 residues. In germline, CDR1 is SEHNR, CDR2 FQNEAQ (reference sequence). Deletions cut 2 bases from V and 7 bases from J, with 17 bases between. Written as DNA, the CDR3 is TGTGCCAGCAGCTTACAGGACCGAGGGCCCGGTGGCTACACCTTC. Translating gives CASSLQDRGPGGYTF. The whole variable domain, remainder taken from reference TRBV7-9 and TRBJ1-2, is DTGVSQNPRHKITKRGQNVTFRCDPISEHNRLYWYRQTLGQGPEFLTYFQNEAQLEKSRLLSDRFSAERPKGSFSTLEIQRTEQGDSAMYLCASSLQDRGPGGYTFGSGTRLTVV.